Included here is one TCR beta chain sequence, with context. The source of the sample is a study of blood T cell repertoires in COVID-19. In the study overall: Researchers got acute and convalescent COVID-19 samples from the United States, Italy and Spain. The cDNA or gDNA used as material had been derived from T cells, B-cell-depleted T cells, or PBMCs.

Authors' data handling: Estimation of nucleated cell counts was performed using reference gene primer amplification. Using immunoSEQ multiplex PCR, the repertoire was profiled, and TCRdb retains in-frame clones only, with some absent. V and J calls plus clone size are reproduced from that table; the DNA served to infer D and trimming. Here the sample spans 200,000 to 250,000 clones, about 91% being singletons. The CDR3 runs 12 residues. V lost 4 bases to trimming and J lost 8 bases, with 8 bases between them. Germline V gene sequence: CDR1 SEHNR, CDR2 FQNEAQ (reference sequence). Material: peripheral blood. The TCR sequence derives from a man aged 18 to 35 with active or convalescent COVID-19. V usage is TRBV7-9 and J usage is TRBJ1-4; D gene unclear. In DNA form, the CDR3 reads TGTGCCAGCAGCTCTATAGTAGAAAAACTGTTTTTT. Its protein product is CASSSIVEKLFF. The full variable domain, completed using reference TRBV7-9 and TRBJ1-4, is DTGVSQNPRHKITKRGQNVTFRCDPISEHNRLYWYRQTLGQGPEFLTYFQNEAQLEKSRLLSDRFSAERPKGSFSTLEIQRTEQGDSAMYLCASSSIVEKLFFGSGTQLSVL.